Presented here are 22 T cell receptor beta chains from one specimen sequenced in a study of T cell repertoires in cytomegalovirus infection. TCRdb re-called the reads with MiXCR, one entry per CDR3 protein. The sample gives approximately 1,000,000 distinct CDR3 sequences, more than 25% of which show up once; about an eighth is in the top ten. Their specific antigens are unknown. This sample comprised cultured CD8+ T cells from PBMCs, obtained from culture after CMV antigen stimulation. Every receptor here comes from a human donor in good health (CMV status not recorded). Some clones in this sample may be carry-over from other donors' samples.

The chain joins TRBV6-2 or TRBV6-3 to TRBJ1-3, with D maybe TRBD1 (5 bases). V was shortened by 6 bases and J by 0 bases, with 12 bases between the two germline ends. Germline-derived CDR1 and CDR2 are MNHEY and SVGEGT. The CDR3 loop spans 15 amino acids. CDR3 sequence: CASSRDGSSGNTIYF. The DNA of the CDR3 is TGTGCCAGCAGCCGGGACGGGAGCTCTGGAAACACCATATATTTT.

This chain joins TRBV3-1 and TRBJ2-7, with 7 nucleotides matching TRBD1. With V trimmed by 4 bases and J by 1 base, 7 bases remained unmatched. This CDR3 spans 15 amino acids. Looked up from germline, CDR1 is LGHDT and CDR2 is YNNKEL (reference sequence). In DNA form, the CDR3 reads TGTGCCAGCAGCCTCCGGGACAGAACTTCCTACGAGCAGTACTTC. It encodes CASSLRDRTSYEQYF.

This clonotype was observed many times. For the CDR3, the DNA is TGTGCCAGCAGCTTTGACAGGGCGGGGACTGAAGCTTTCTTT. Translating gives CASSFDRAGTEAFF. The chain uses TRBV7-8 and TRBJ1-1; TRBD1 aligns across 7 bases. Trimming cost V 3 bases and J 5 bases; bases outside gene matches: 6. Per the germline V gene, CDR1 is SGHVS and CDR2 is FQNEAQ. The CDR3 length is 14 residues.

This clonotype has a single count. A much larger clone differs from this one at a single base, so this may be a read error. The chain employs TRBV7-2 and TRBJ1-5; D unclear. This CDR3 is built from 14 residues. Trimming pared 3 bases from V and 3 bases from J, leaving 9 bases between. Germline V lookup: CDR1 SGHTA, CDR2 FQGNSA. CDR3 coding DNA: TGTGCCAGCAGCTTCTTGATGGTCAATCAGCCCCAGCATTTT. Amino acid sequence: CASSFLMVNQPQHF.

This clonotype occurred a few times. The chain couples TRBV19 to TRBJ1-2; TRBD1 is a possible D gene (5 bases). The CDR3 contains 12 residues. V was shortened by 10 bases and J by 8 bases, with 17 bases between the two germline ends. Germline V gene sequence: CDR1 LNHDA, CDR2 SQIVND (reference sequence). Written as DNA, the CDR3 is TGTGCCACCTTCGTCGGGGGGTTCGGCTACACCTTC. This codes for CATFVGGFGYTF.

The chain employs TRBV6-1 and TRBJ2-1; 9 bases agree with TRBD1. Germline V gene sequence: CDR1 MNHNS, CDR2 SASEGT. The junction had 7 bases not matched to a gene; V was cut back by 8 bases and J by 2 bases. This CDR3 spans 15 amino acids. The CDR3 loop reads CASRPGTGTYNEQFF. The CDR3 nucleotides read TGTGCCAGCCGACCGGGGACAGGGACCTACAATGAGCAGTTCTTC.

The rearrangement uses TRBV29-1 and TRBJ2-1; no reliable D call. The germline V and J ends were trimmed by 0 bases and 0 bases, with 12 bases remaining between them. The CDR3 loop spans 16 amino acids. CDR1 and CDR2 (germline): SQVTM, ANQGSEA. DNA of the CDR3: TGCAGCGTTGAAGATTCTGGGCTGTCCTCCTACAATGAGCAGTTCTTC. As protein: CSVEDSGLSSYNEQFF.

The chain combines TRBV29-1 with TRBJ2-6; D might be TRBD1 (6 bases). V was clipped by 1 base and J by 4 bases, with 23 bases between them. The CDR3 covers 19 residues. The germline V gene encodes CDR1 SQVTM and CDR2 ANQGSEA. CDR3 sequence: CSVEVSAGERAWGANVLTF. The CDR3 DNA is TGCAGCGTTGAAGTGTCAGCAGGGGAGAGGGCTTGGGGGGCCAACGTCCTGACTTTC.

This clonotype was seen more than once but under ten times. The genes are TRBV6-2 or TRBV6-3 and TRBJ2-2; 7 bases map to TRBD1. CDR1 MNHEY and CDR2 SVGEGT come from the germline V gene. V was clipped by 4 bases and J by 5 bases; unmatched bases: 7. The CDR3 contains 15 residues. In DNA, the CDR3 is TGTGCCAGCAGTTTGAGGTTCAGGGGGACCGGGGAGCTGTTTTTT. It translates to CASSLRFRGTGELFF.

This clonotype showed up just a few times. The V call is TRBV6-1, the J call TRBJ1-5, with TRBD1 identical over 7 bases. Trimming cost V 1 base and J 7 bases; bases outside gene matches: 7. The CDR3 covers 15 residues. CDR1 and CDR2 (germline): MNHNS, SASEGT. The CDR3, as DNA: TGTGCCAGCAGTGAAGTAAGACAGGGAGGGCAGCCCCAGCATTTT. Amino acids: CASSEVRQGGQPQHF.

The CDR3 sequence: CASSRQLAGPQFF. The CDR3 nucleotides read TGTGCCAGCAGTCGTCAACTAGCGGGCCCGCAGTTCTTC. The rearrangement uses TRBV6-2 or TRBV6-3 and TRBJ2-1, with 9 bases aligning to TRBD2. Trimming at V came to 5 bases and at J to 12 bases, leaving 8 bases not matched to a gene. Germline CDR1 MNHEY, CDR2 SVGEGT. This CDR3 has 13 residues.

This clonotype was recorded at least ten times. The J gene is TRBJ2-3, the V gene TRBV7-9; D unclear. The CDR3 runs to 14 residues. Germline V CDR1 and CDR2: SEHNR, FQNEAQ (reference sequence). V was cut by 5 bases and J by 4 bases, with 13 bases left in between. CDR3: CASSARNHPDTQYF. The CDR3 region has the DNA TGTGCCAGCAGCGCACGGAATCACCCAGATACGCAGTATTTT.

This clonotype was detected many times. The J gene is TRBJ1-3, the V gene TRBV7-8; D gene ambiguous. This CDR3 is built from 14 residues. V dropped 8 bases and J dropped 0 bases, with 11 bases sitting between them. CDR1 and CDR2 (germline): SGHVS, FQNEAQ. CDR3: CASAGEPSGNTIYF. CDR3 nucleotides: TGTGCCAGCGCGGGAGAACCCTCTGGAAACACCATATATTTT.

The table lists this clonotype with a few counts. V usage is TRBV4-1 and J usage is TRBJ2-1, with TRBD1 matching over 7 bases. CDR3 length: 14 amino acids. V trimming: 3 bases; J trimming: 10 bases; junction bases outside the gene matches: 9. Germline CDR1 MGHRA, CDR2 YSYEKL. The CDR3 sequence: CASSHPRGTYEQFF. The DNA for the CDR3 is TGCGCCAGCAGCCACCCCAGGGGGACATACGAGCAGTTCTTC.

The chain links TRBV27 to TRBJ2-7; D gene uncertain. The V and J ends lost 3 bases and 7 bases respectively, with 16 bases between them. Germline CDR1 and CDR2: MNHEY and SMNVEV (reference sequence). This CDR3 has 14 residues. This CDR3 is CASSLTPIYEEQYF. The CDR3 nucleotides read TGTGCCAGCAGTTTGACCCCCATCTACGAAGAGCAGTACTTC.

The chain links TRBV20-1 to TRBJ2-2; the match to TRBD1 covers 9 bases. J lost 13 bases, V lost 2 bases, and 11 bases had no gene match. This CDR3 is built from 14 residues. Germline-derived CDR1 and CDR2 are DFQATT and SNEGSKA (reference sequence). CDR3 nucleotides: TGCAGTGCTAGAACAACTACAGGGGGCGTGGGGCTGTTTTTT. This gives the protein CSARTTTGGVGLFF.

About this clonotype: A much more abundant neighbour one base away suggests this may be a read error. The chain links TRBV2 to TRBJ2-1; 9 bases are a match to TRBD2. Per germline, CDR1 SNHLY and CDR2 FYNNEI. The CDR3 length is 17 residues. CDR3 protein: CVSSDLGGGAKGNEQFF. The CDR3 DNA sequence: TGTGTCAGCAGTGACCTCGGCGGGGGGGCTAAGGGAAATGAGCAGTTCTTC.

The chain carries TRBV6-5 and TRBJ1-5; D may be TRBD1 (5 bases). Germline V lookup: CDR1 MNHEY, CDR2 SVGAGI. Trimming took 0 bases from V and 11 from J, leaving 17 bases between them. The CDR3 runs 15 residues. The DNA for the CDR3 is TGTGCCAGCAGTTACTCCGGACCCACAGGATCAGCCCAGCATTTT. It codes for CASSYSGPTGSAQHF.

This clonotype was seen a handful of times. This chain joins TRBV12-3 or TRBV12-4 and TRBJ2-3; 9 nucleotides agree with TRBD2. The V and J ends lost 3 bases and 2 bases, in that order; junction bases with no gene match: 3. This CDR3 spans 15 amino acids. The CDR3 bases are TGTGCCAGCAGTTTGAAGCGGGGGGCCACAGATACGCAGTATTTT. Protein sequence: CASSLKRGATDTQYF.

This clonotype has a count of ten or more. The chain combines TRBV7-9 with TRBJ2-1; 10 nucleotides line up with TRBD1. Germline lookup yields CDR1 SEHNR and CDR2 FQNEAQ (reference sequence). V dropped 5 bases and J dropped 4; count of bases not matched to a gene: 8. The CDR3 is made up of 16 amino acids. CDR3 sequence: CASSDQTGGRYNEQFF. The CDR3 coding sequence is TGTGCCAGCAGCGACCAGACAGGGGGCAGGTACAATGAGCAGTTCTTC. The full variable domain, in which reference TRBV7-9 and TRBJ2-1 provide the parts outside the CDR3, is DTGVSQNPRHKITKRGQNVTFRCDPISEHNRLYWYRQTLGQGPEFLTYFQNEAQLEKSRLLSDRFSAERPKGSFSTLEIQRTEQGDSAMYLCASSDQTGGRYNEQFFGPGTRLTVL.

This clonotype was found a few times. This chain links TRBV5-4 with TRBJ1-3, with D hard to call. Germline CDR1 is SGHNT and CDR2 is YYREEE (reference sequence). CDR3 length: 13 residues. V lost 0 bases to trimming and J lost 7 bases, with 8 bases between them. The CDR3 reads CASSLADSNTIYF. The CDR3 region has the DNA TGTGCCAGCAGCTTGGCGGACTCGAACACCATATATTTT.

This clonotype was detected many times. The chain joins TRBV7-8 to TRBJ2-1; TRBD1 agrees at 7 bases. Unmatched junction bases numbered 11, after V lost 5 bases and J lost 4 bases. CDR1 is SGHVS and CDR2 is FQNEAQ in the germline V gene. The length of the CDR3 is 16 residues. The CDR3 DNA reads as TGTGCCAGCAGCGATAGAGGGGGCCCGCTATACAATGAGCAGTTCTTC. This encodes CASSDRGGPLYNEQFF.